The 31 T cell receptor beta chains presented below share a single source sample, sequenced in a study of shared clonotypes between healthy human individuals. The method was immunoSEQ multiplex PCR; TCRdb's version includes in-frame clones alone and lacks a portion of them. There are about 2.3 million clones in the sample; 85% to 95% occur only once, and 0.3% to 0.45% lies in the top ten. The sample comprised naive CD4+ T cells from PBMCs. The subset is: CD45RA+ positively selected. Receptors were obtained from a man younger than 35 in good health. Some clones in this sample may be carry-over from other donors' samples.

This clone was seen only once. The V call is TRBV7-2, the J call TRBJ2-5; D remains ambiguous. The germline V gene encodes CDR1 SGHTA and CDR2 FQGNSA. The CDR3 has 14 residues. V was trimmed by 3 bases and J by 0 bases, leaving 8 bases between them. CDR3 DNA: TGTGCCAGCAGCTTGTCCGGCAACCAAGAGACCCAGTACTTC. Protein product: CASSLSGNQETQYF.

The chain recombines TRBV7-2 with TRBJ2-1, with a possible D match to TRBD2 (6 bases). The V end lost 1 base, the J end lost 7 bases, and 17 bases lay between the germline ends. The germline CDR1 and CDR2 sequences are SGHTA and FQGNSA. The CDR3 length is 16 residues. The chain's CDR3 is CASSLEGWARGNEQFF. DNA for the CDR3: TGTGCCAGCAGCTTAGAGGGCTGGGCTCGGGGGAATGAGCAGTTCTTC.

This chain connects TRBV7-2 to TRBJ1-5; D may be TRBD1 (5 bases). The CDR3 has 14 residues. Per the germline V gene, CDR1 is SGHTA and CDR2 is FQGNSA. V gave up 5 bases and J gave up 5 bases, with 13 bases separating them. The CDR3 bases are TGTGCCAGCAGCCTCAACCAGGGTGATCAGCCCCAGCATTTT. Translated: CASSLNQGDQPQHF.

On this clone itself: The sample holds other DNA sequences that translate to the same CDR3. This chain connects TRBV6-6 to TRBJ2-7; D not certain. V lost 2 bases and J lost 3, with 2 bases in between. Germline V gene sequence: CDR1 MNHNY, CDR2 SVGAGI (reference sequence). This CDR3 comprises 11 residues. CDR3 DNA sequence: TGTGCCAGCAGTTACCTCTACGAGCAGTACTTC. This gives the protein CASSYLYEQYF.

The V and J genes are TRBV10-3 and TRBJ2-5; tentatively, D is TRBD2 (5 bases). The V and J ends lost 0 bases and 7 bases respectively, with 9 bases between them. The CDR3 has 13 residues. Germline CDR1 and CDR2: ENHRY and SYGVKD. This chain's CDR3 is CAISESEVGTQYF. The CDR3, as DNA: TGTGCCATCAGTGAGTCGGAGGTGGGGACCCAGTACTTC.

V and J are TRBV12-5 and TRBJ2-1; 10 bases map to TRBD1. The CDR3 spans 15 residues. The germline gives CDR1 LGHNT, CDR2 FRNRAP. V was clipped by 6 bases and J by 5 bases; unmatched bases: 7. The CDR3 sequence: CASGTGTGEHNEQFF. In DNA, the CDR3 is TGTGCTAGTGGCACCGGGACAGGGGAACACAATGAGCAGTTCTTC.

The chain joins TRBV18 to TRBJ2-4; 10 bases agree with TRBD1. Losses at the gene ends were 3 bases for V and 9 bases for J; bases not matched to a gene: 5. This CDR3 has 14 residues. Germline CDR1 KGHSH, CDR2 LQKENI. The CDR3 sequence: CASSPRDRGGIQYF. The CDR3 region has the DNA TGTGCCAGCTCACCTAGGGACAGGGGCGGCATTCAGTACTTC. Complete variable domain (other parts from reference TRBV18 and TRBJ2-4): NAGVMQNPRHLVRRRGQEARLRCSPMKGHSHVYWYRQLPEEGLKFMVYLQKENIIDESGMPKERFSAEFPKEGPSILRIQQVVRGDSAAYFCASSPRDRGGIQYFGAGTRLSVL.

The chain links TRBV4-2 to TRBJ2-2; D gene unclear. The length of the CDR3 is 12 residues. V gave up 0 bases and J gave up 5 bases, with 1 base separating them. Germline lookup yields CDR1 LGHNA and CDR2 YNFKEQ. The CDR3 region has the DNA TGTGCCAGCAGCCAAGAGACCGGGGAGCTGTTTTTT. Translated, it gives CASSQETGELFF.

The chain recombines TRBV6-1 with TRBJ2-3, with D uncertain. V gave up 5 bases and J gave up 0 bases, with 9 bases separating them. CDR1 and CDR2 (germline): MNHNS, SASEGT. This CDR3 has 14 residues. The CDR3, as DNA: TGTGCCAGCAGTCCACCCAGTAGCACAGATACGCAGTATTTT. Its protein is CASSPPSSTDTQYF.

The genes are TRBV7-3 and TRBJ2-7, with a weak D call TRBD2 (7 bases). With 1 base removed from V and 6 bases from J, the gap between germline ends came to 10 bases. Germline V gene lookup returns CDR1 SGHTA and CDR2 FQGTGA. The CDR3 totals 13 residues. The CDR3 DNA reads as TGTGCCAGCAGCTTAAGGGGGGGCATCGAGCAGTACTTC. Translation gives CASSLRGGIEQYF.

The chain carries TRBV4-3 and TRBJ2-5, with D hard to call. Germline loops: CDR1 LGHNA, CDR2 YSLEER. This CDR3 is built from 15 residues. V lost 0 bases, J lost 5 bases, and 13 bases lay in between. The CDR3 DNA reads as TGCGCCAGCAGCCAAGATGGGGTGCGTGGCGAGACCCAGTACTTC. Protein product: CASSQDGVRGETQYF.

This rearrangement joins TRBV7-9 to TRBJ2-1; the match to TRBD2 covers 12 bases. V lost 2 bases, J lost 0 bases, and 8 bases stayed unmatched. The CDR3 sequence is 19 residues long. Germline assignment: CDR1 SEHNR and CDR2 FQNEAQ (reference sequence). As DNA, the CDR3 is TGTGCCAGCAGCTTAATGACTACTAGCGGGAGGAGCTCCTACAATGAGCAGTTCTTC. Protein: CASSLMTTSGRSSYNEQFF.

V and J are TRBV28 and TRBJ2-7; 7 nucleotides line up with TRBD2. From germline, CDR1 is MDHEN and CDR2 SYDVKM. CDR3 size: 14 residues. V shed 4 bases, J shed 6 bases, and the junction held 9 bases outside the gene matches. The CDR3 DNA sequence: TGTGCCAGCAGTTCCGCGGGAGCGGTGGTCGAGCAGTACTTC. This encodes CASSSAGAVVEQYF.

The V call is TRBV2, the J call TRBJ2-2, with D perhaps matching TRBD1 (5 bases). In germline, CDR1 is SNHLY, CDR2 FYNNEI. This CDR3 comprises 16 residues. Trimming took off 6 bases at V and 4 bases at J, with 18 bases between the two ends. The CDR3 region is CASSALGRASTGELFF. The CDR3 DNA is TGTGCCAGCAGCGCGCTGGGCAGGGCAAGCACCGGGGAGCTGTTTTTT. The full variable domain, in which reference TRBV2 and TRBJ2-2 provide the parts outside the CDR3, is EPEVTQTPSHQVTQMGQEVILRCVPISNHLYFYWYRQILGQKVEFLVSFYNNEISEKSEIFDDQFSVERPDGSNFTLKIRSTKLEDSAMYFCASSALGRASTGELFFGEGSRLTVL.

The rearrangement uses TRBV4-3 and TRBJ2-3; TRBD2 agrees at 11 bases. Germline trimming cut 1 base from V and 6 bases from J; bases unmatched to any gene: 6. Per the germline V gene, CDR1 is LGHNA and CDR2 is YSLEER. This CDR3 region has 16 residues. CDR3 protein: CASSQGVAGGPDTQYF. CDR3 nucleotide sequence: TGCGCCAGCAGCCAAGGGGTAGCGGGAGGGCCGGATACGCAGTATTTT.

DNA of the CDR3: TGTGCCAGCAGCTTTTCCTCACCCCAGTGGCCCCAGCATTTT. It yields the protein CASSFSSPQWPQHF. The J gene is TRBJ1-5, the V gene TRBV5-8, with D uncertain. The CDR3 spans 14 residues. Germline lookup yields CDR1 SGHTS and CDR2 YDEGEE. V lost 2 bases and J 9 bases, leaving 15 bases between the germline ends.

The CDR3 loop is CASSQRTGLETEAFF. CDR3 sequence (DNA): TGTGCCAGCTCACAGAGGACAGGGTTAGAAACTGAAGCTTTCTTT. V gene TRBV18 combines with J gene TRBJ1-1; 8 nucleotides line up with TRBD1. The CDR3 covers 15 residues. Trimming at V came to 4 bases and at J to 5 bases, leaving 9 bases not matched to a gene. CDR1 is KGHSH, CDR2 LQKENI, per germline.

V gene TRBV5-6 combines with J gene TRBJ2-1, with 11 bases aligning to TRBD2. Germline trimming cut 1 base from V and 8 bases from J; bases unmatched to any gene: 8. The length of the CDR3 is 16 residues. CDR1 is SGHDT, CDR2 YYEEEE, per germline. The CDR3 reads CASSLPRGTSGHEQFF. Written as DNA, the CDR3 is TGTGCCAGCAGCTTGCCCCGGGGGACTAGCGGTCATGAGCAGTTCTTC.

This sequence joins TRBV28 and TRBJ2-7; D perhaps matches TRBD2 (6 bases). V was shortened by 3 bases and J by 6 bases, with 15 bases between the two germline ends. This CDR3 spans 14 amino acids. The germline V gene encodes CDR1 MDHEN and CDR2 SYDVKM. For the CDR3, the DNA is TGTGCCAGCAGTTTTATAAGCGGGCTAAGCGAGCAGTACTTC. Translating it yields CASSFISGLSEQYF.

The chain couples TRBV19 to TRBJ1-1; TRBD1 matches at 9 bases. V trimming: 6 bases; J trimming: 5 bases; junction bases outside the gene matches: 10. There are 15 residues in the CDR3. The V gene's germline CDR1 is LNHDA and CDR2 SQIVND (reference sequence). The CDR3 is CASSPGQGKRTEAFF. The CDR3 nucleotides read TGTGCCAGTAGCCCGGGACAGGGCAAAAGGACTGAAGCTTTCTTT.

This clone appeared a single time. The J gene is TRBJ2-7, the V gene TRBV5-1; D is uncertain. This CDR3 spans 13 amino acids. Looked up from germline, CDR1 is SGHRS and CDR2 is YFSETQ. The V and J ends lost 4 bases and 6 bases respectively, with 14 bases between them. Here the CDR3 reads CASSAELPGEQYF. The CDR3 region has the DNA TGCGCCAGCAGCGCCGAGCTCCCGGGCGAGCAGTACTTC.

The rearrangement links TRBV7-9 to TRBJ2-3; TRBD2 agrees at 9 bases. The ends lost 6 bases at V and 6 bases at J; junction bases unmatched: 13. CDR1 is SEHNR and CDR2 is FQNEAQ in the germline V gene (reference sequence). This CDR3 comprises 16 residues. CDR3 sequence (DNA): TGTGCCAGCAGGCCCAATACAGCGGGAGGATGGGATACGCAGTATTTT. Protein product: CASRPNTAGGWDTQYF. The variable domain in full, with the rest retrieved from reference TRBV7-9 and TRBJ2-3, is DTGVSQNPRHKITKRGQNVTFRCDPISEHNRLYWYRQTLGQGPEFLTYFQNEAQLEKSRLLSDRFSAERPKGSFSTLEIQRTEQGDSAMYLCASRPNTAGGWDTQYFGPGTRLTVL.

The chain carries TRBV7-8 and TRBJ2-4, with 7 bases matching TRBD2. CDR3 length: 16 amino acids. From germline, CDR1 is SGHVS and CDR2 FQNEAQ. The trim removed 5 bases at V and 0 bases at J, leaving 7 bases unmatched. The CDR3 reads CASSPRAGLAKNIQYF. The CDR3, as DNA: TGTGCCAGCAGCCCTAGAGCGGGGCTAGCCAAAAACATTCAGTACTTC.

This clone was counted once. This chain uses TRBV6-1 with TRBJ1-2; no firm D call. Looked up from germline, CDR1 is MNHNS and CDR2 is SASEGT. The CDR3 spans 13 residues. Trimming took 4 bases from V and 7 from J, leaving 13 bases between them. The CDR3 loop is CASSGVDRGGYTF. CDR3 sequence (DNA): TGTGCCAGCAGTGGCGTCGACCGAGGTGGCTACACCTTC.

The V gene is TRBV5-1, the J gene TRBJ2-5; 8 positions agree with TRBD1. The CDR3 loop spans 16 amino acids. CDR1 is SGHRS and CDR2 is YFSETQ in the germline V gene. The V segment lost 4 bases and the J segment 1 base; nucleotides outside the gene matches: 9. The CDR3 DNA reads TGCGCCAGCAGCCCCAGGGGGCAGGCTCCCCAAGAGACCCAGTACTTC. Amino acids: CASSPRGQAPQETQYF.

The rearrangement links TRBV28 to TRBJ2-3; D tentatively fits TRBD1 or TRBD2 (5 bases each). The CDR3 consists of 12 residues. Trimming left V 11 bases short and J 0 bases short, with 9 bases between. From germline, CDR1 is MDHEN and CDR2 SYDVKM. CDR3 region: CAGGTSTDTQYF. Written as DNA, the CDR3 is TGTGCCGGGGGTACAAGCACAGATACGCAGTATTTT.

V and J are TRBV27 and TRBJ2-7; 10 bases are a match to TRBD1. Losses at the gene ends were 5 bases for V and 0 bases for J; bases not matched to a gene: 7. In germline, CDR1 is MNHEY, CDR2 SMNVEV (reference sequence). This CDR3 spans 16 amino acids. The CDR3 nucleotides read TGTGCCAGCAGTCCTTACGGGACAGGGGACTCCTACGAGCAGTACTTC. Its translation is CASSPYGTGDSYEQYF.

This chain connects TRBV7-9 to TRBJ1-4; D is ambiguous. V lost 2 bases and J 4 bases, leaving 8 bases between the germline ends. The CDR3 is 14 amino acids. CDR1 is SEHNR, CDR2 FQNEAQ, per germline (reference sequence). This CDR3 reads CASSLTPGNEKLFF. CDR3 DNA: TGTGCCAGCAGCTTAACACCTGGTAATGAAAAACTGTTTTTT.

The chain links TRBV5-1 to TRBJ2-7; 8 bases line up with TRBD2. The CDR3 is 15 residues long. The germline V gene has CDR1 SGHRS and CDR2 YFSETQ. V trimming: 1 base; J trimming: 2 bases; junction bases outside the gene matches: 5. The CDR3 is CASSLQQRGPYEQYF. The CDR3 coding sequence is TGCGCCAGCAGCTTGCAGCAGCGGGGGCCCTACGAGCAGTACTTC.

This chain joins TRBV19 and TRBJ2-5; TRBD2 matches at 10 bases. This CDR3 spans 15 amino acids. Unmatched junction bases numbered 7, after V lost 5 bases and J lost 4 bases. Germline lookup yields CDR1 LNHDA and CDR2 SQIVND (reference sequence). The CDR3: CASSAYVAGGETQYF. Written as DNA, the CDR3 is TGTGCCAGTAGTGCTTATGTAGCGGGAGGAGAGACCCAGTACTTC. Full variable domain (outside the CDR3, taken from reference TRBV19 and TRBJ2-5): DGGITQSPKYLFRKEGQNVTLSCEQNLNHDAMYWYRQDPGQGLRLIYYSQIVNDFQKGDIAEGYSVSREKKESFPLTVTSAQKNPTAFYLCASSAYVAGGETQYFGPGTRLLVL.

J is TRBJ1-2 and V is TRBV28; weak D call: TRBD1 (5 bases). Germline CDR1 MDHEN, CDR2 SYDVKM. The V end was cut by 7 bases, the J end by 2 bases, with 11 bases between. CDR3 size: 13 residues. Written as DNA, the CDR3 is TGTGCCAGCACCGTCAGGGTGAACTATGGCTACACCTTC. Its protein is CASTVRVNYGYTF.